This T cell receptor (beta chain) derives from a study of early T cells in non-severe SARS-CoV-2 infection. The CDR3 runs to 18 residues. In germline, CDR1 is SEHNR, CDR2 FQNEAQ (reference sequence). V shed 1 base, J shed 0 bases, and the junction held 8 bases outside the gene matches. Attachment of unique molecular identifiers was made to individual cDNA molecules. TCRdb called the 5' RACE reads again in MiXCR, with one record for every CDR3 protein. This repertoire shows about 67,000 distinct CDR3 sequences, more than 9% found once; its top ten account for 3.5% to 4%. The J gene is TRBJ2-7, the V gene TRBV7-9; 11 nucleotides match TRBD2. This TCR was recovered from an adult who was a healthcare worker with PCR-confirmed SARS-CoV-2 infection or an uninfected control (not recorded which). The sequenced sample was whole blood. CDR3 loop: CASSLVKTSGASSYEQYF. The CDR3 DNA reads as TGTGCCAGCAGCTTAGTCAAGACTAGCGGGGCAAGCTCCTACGAGCAGTACTTC. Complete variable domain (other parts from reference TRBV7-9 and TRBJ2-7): DTGVSQNPRHKITKRGQNVTFRCDPISEHNRLYWYRQTLGQGPEFLTYFQNEAQLEKSRLLSDRFSAERPKGSFSTLEIQRTEQGDSAMYLCASSLVKTSGASSYEQYFGPGTRLTVT.